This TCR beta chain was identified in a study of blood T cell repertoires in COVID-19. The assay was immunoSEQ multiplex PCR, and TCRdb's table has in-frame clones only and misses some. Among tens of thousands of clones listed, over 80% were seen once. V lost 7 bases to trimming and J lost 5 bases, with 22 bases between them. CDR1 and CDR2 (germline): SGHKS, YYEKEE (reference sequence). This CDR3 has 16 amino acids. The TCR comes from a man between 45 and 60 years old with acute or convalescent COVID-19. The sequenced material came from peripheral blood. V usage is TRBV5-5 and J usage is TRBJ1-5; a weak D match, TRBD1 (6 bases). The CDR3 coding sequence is TGTGCCAGCCAAGGGGCGGCGGGGGGCTTTGATCAGCCCCAGCATTTT. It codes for CASQGAAGGFDQPQHF.